This T cell receptor beta chain was captured in a study of shared clonotypes between healthy human individuals. The overall study: Each donor's CD8 memory used one plate, CD8 naive two, each CD4 subset three.

The data were produced by immunoSEQ multiplex PCR, yet TCRdb's version contains in-frame clones alone and is incomplete. The data show roughly 590,000 clones, 95% to 96% seen once. CD45RO-negative, CCR7-positively selected cells formed the naive CD8 fraction, excluding terminally differentiated effector memory CD45RA+ cells. The clonotype originates from a woman younger than 45 in good health. The sequencing input was naive CD8+ T cells sorted from blood.

The CDR3 region has the DNA TGTGCCAGCAGTTTATCTGACTATGGCTACACCTTC. The encoded protein is CASSLSDYGYTF. V and J are TRBV27 and TRBJ1-2; D remains ambiguous. CDR1 and CDR2 (germline): MNHEY, SMNVEV (reference sequence). This CDR3 region has 12 residues. Trimming removed 0 bases at V and 3 bases at J, with 2 bases between.